This T cell receptor beta chain originates from a study of blood T cell repertoires in COVID-19. Repertoires were generated with immunoSEQ multiplex PCR, while TCRdb's copy carries only in-frame clones and drops some. The sample yields 200,000 to 250,000 clones, approximately 86% seen once. This clone was counted only a few times. CDR3 length: 12 residues. Trimming removed 3 bases from V and 7 bases from J, with 12 bases in between. The germline CDR1 and CDR2 sequences are DFQATT and SNEGSKA (reference sequence). This TCR derives from a human donor in a cohort sampled during active COVID-19. Sequencing was carried out using peripheral blood. The chain carries TRBV20-1 and TRBJ1-2; a weak D match, TRBD1 (5 bases). CDR3 nucleotide sequence: TGCAGTGCTAGTCTCAGGGAGGGTGGCTACACCTTC. Translation: CSASLREGGYTF.